The 22 T cell receptor beta chains reported below all come from one sample, sequenced in a study of cytomegalovirus exposure and HLA in healthy donors. The primer mix had 60 Vbeta and 13 Jbeta primers. Clones were sequenced by immunoSEQ multiplex PCR, and TCRdb holds only the in-frame ones, with some missing. The table includes roughly 140,000 clones, 80% to 90% detected once. Sequenced input: PBMCs. Receptors were obtained from a woman between 40 and 50 years old in good health and CMV-seropositive.

V is TRBV7-9 and J is TRBJ1-4; a weak D match, TRBD1 (5 bases). The CDR3 length is 13 residues. Germline V CDR1 and CDR2: SEHNR, FQNEAQ (reference sequence). Trimming stripped 4 bases from V and 17 bases from J, with 20 bases between. In DNA, the CDR3 is TGTGCCAGCAGCTCAAGTTTGGCAGGGCCCCTTTTTTTT. Its protein product is CASSSSLAGPLFF. Full variable domain (remainder filled in from reference TRBV7-9 and TRBJ1-4): DTGVSQNPRHKITKRGQNVTFRCDPISEHNRLYWYRQTLGQGPEFLTYFQNEAQLEKSRLLSDRFSAERPKGSFSTLEIQRTEQGDSAMYLCASSSSLAGPLFFGSGTQLSVL.

The chain links TRBV18 to TRBJ1-1, with 7 positions matching TRBD1. CDR1 and CDR2 from the germline V gene are KGHSH and LQKENI. V lost 5 bases, J lost 5 bases, and 11 bases stayed unmatched. The CDR3 is 15 amino acids. The CDR3 loop reads CASSTRQGRWTEAFF. Here the CDR3 DNA reads TGTGCCAGCTCAACCCGACAGGGACGATGGACTGAAGCTTTCTTT.

The J gene is TRBJ1-6, the V gene TRBV28; D gene ambiguous. This CDR3 has 11 amino acids. Germline CDR1 reads MDHEN; CDR2 reads SYDVKM. V lost 3 bases to trimming and J lost 10 bases, with 4 bases between them. The CDR3, as DNA: TGTGCCAGCAGTTTCTCCTCACCCCTCCACTTT. Translating it yields CASSFSSPLHF.

J is TRBJ1-1 and V is TRBV2; D perhaps matches TRBD1 (5 bases). The CDR3 sequence is 12 residues long. V was shortened by 7 bases and J by 5 bases, with 11 bases between the two germline ends. Germline V gene data show CDR1 as SNHLY and CDR2 as FYNNEI. This CDR3 is CASTLGGTEAFF. Here the CDR3 DNA reads TGTGCCAGCACCCTCGGGGGGACTGAAGCTTTCTTT.

In this sample, this clone turned up a few times. The rearrangement links TRBV4-1 to TRBJ1-3; possible D gene TRBD1, 6 bases. V lost 1 base, J lost 4 bases, and 11 bases lay in between. The germline V gene encodes CDR1 MGHRA and CDR2 YSYEKL. This CDR3 comprises 15 residues. This CDR3 is CASSQGTVLGNTIYF. The CDR3 DNA is TGCGCCAGCAGCCAAGGGACAGTATTGGGAAACACCATATATTTT.

The chain uses TRBV5-1 and TRBJ1-2, with a possible D match to TRBD1 (5 bases). From germline, CDR1 is SGHRS and CDR2 YFSETQ. The CDR3 is 14 amino acids. Trimming stripped 0 bases from V and 8 bases from J, with 14 bases between. This CDR3 is CASSLAGISGGYTF. In DNA form, the CDR3 reads TGCGCCAGCAGCTTGGCAGGGATTAGTGGCGGCTACACCTTC.

The chain couples TRBV5-6 to TRBJ1-3; 9 nucleotides agree with TRBD1. Germline values: CDR1 SGHDT, CDR2 YYEEEE. The CDR3 runs 16 residues. V dropped 4 bases and J dropped 0; count of bases not matched to a gene: 5. CDR3 bases: TGTGCCAGCAGCCCGGGGGGACAGGGCTCTGGAAACACCATATATTTT. The encoded protein is CASSPGGQGSGNTIYF.

This clone was counted a single time. The rearrangement links TRBV5-1 to TRBJ2-3; D ambiguous. The CDR3 contains 13 residues. V was shortened by 0 bases and J by 5 bases, with 7 bases between the two germline ends. Germline CDR1 reads SGHRS; CDR2 reads YFSETQ. CDR3 amino acids: CASSLALRDTQYF. The CDR3 coding sequence is TGCGCCAGCAGCTTGGCCCTAAGAGATACGCAGTATTTT.

This clone came up once. This chain links TRBV9 with TRBJ2-7; 12 positions agree with TRBD2. This CDR3 has 17 residues. Germline V lookup: CDR1 SGDLS, CDR2 YYNGEE. V lost 4 bases and J lost 4; bases outside the gene matches: 12. CDR3: CASSPDLSGLAGYEQYF. The CDR3 coding sequence is TGTGCCAGCAGCCCCGACCTTTCCGGACTAGCGGGGTACGAGCAGTACTTC.

The genes are TRBV9 and TRBJ1-6; 8 positions match TRBD1. Germline CDR1 reads SGDLS; CDR2 reads YYNGEE. The CDR3 is 15 residues long. V trimming: 0 bases; J trimming: 10 bases; junction bases outside the gene matches: 6. CDR3 sequence: CASSVGLDRESPLHF. The CDR3 nucleotides read TGTGCCAGCAGCGTAGGGTTGGACAGGGAGTCACCCCTCCACTTT.

The gene calls are TRBV27 and TRBJ1-2, with TRBD1 matching 12 bases. CDR1 MNHEY and CDR2 SMNVEV come from the germline V gene (reference sequence). V lost 6 bases and J lost 8; bases outside the gene matches: 16. This CDR3 region has 17 residues. In DNA, the CDR3 is TGTGCCAGCAGCCCGGCCGGGGACAGGGGGCGCTCGGAAGGCTACACCTTC. Protein sequence: CASSPAGDRGRSEGYTF.

The J gene is TRBJ2-1, the V gene TRBV28; TRBD2 matches 8 bases. CDR1 is MDHEN and CDR2 is SYDVKM in the germline V gene. This CDR3 is built from 20 residues. Germline trimming cut 10 bases from V and 0 bases from J; bases unmatched to any gene: 23. CDR3 region: CATARGGTRGPLSSYNEQFF. In DNA form, the CDR3 reads TGTGCCACCGCTAGAGGTGGGACTAGGGGTCCCTTGAGCTCCTACAATGAGCAGTTCTTC. Complete variable domain (other parts from reference TRBV28 and TRBJ2-1): DVKVTQSSRYLVKRTGEKVFLECVQDMDHENMFWYRQDPGLGLRLIYFSYDVKMKEKGDIPEGYSVSREKKERFSLILESASTNQTSMYLCATARGGTRGPLSSYNEQFFGPGTRLTVL.

The chain is built from TRBV7-2 and TRBJ2-1; 7 bases are a match to TRBD1. The V gene's germline CDR1 is SGHTA and CDR2 FQGNSA. V lost 0 bases and J lost 6; bases outside the gene matches: 8. The CDR3 loop spans 16 amino acids. CDR3 in amino acids: CASSLALGQHPNEQFF. In DNA form, the CDR3 reads TGTGCCAGCAGCTTAGCGCTGGGACAGCACCCCAATGAGCAGTTCTTC.

The chain is built from TRBV29-1 and TRBJ2-7, with 9 bases matching TRBD1. The V gene's germline CDR1 is SQVTM and CDR2 ANQGSEA. This CDR3 region has 14 residues. The V segment lost 8 bases and the J segment 5 bases; nucleotides outside the gene matches: 13. CDR3 sequence reads: CSFARGTGRNEQYF. CDR3 bases: TGCAGCTTCGCTAGAGGGACAGGGAGGAACGAGCAGTACTTC.

V and J are TRBV19 and TRBJ2-7; 8 nucleotides align to TRBD1. The CDR3 covers 14 residues. Germline CDR1 reads LNHDA; CDR2 reads SQIVND (reference sequence). Trimming removed 7 bases from V and 3 bases from J; junction bases left unmatched: 8. The DNA of the CDR3 is TGTGCCAGTACCCCGGGGACAGGTAACTACGAGCAGTACTTC. This translates into CASTPGTGNYEQYF.

The chain links TRBV11-2 to TRBJ1-4; D possibly corresponds to TRBD1 (6 bases). Deletions cut 5 bases from V and 5 bases from J, with 18 bases between. From germline, CDR1 is SGHAT and CDR2 FQNNGV. The CDR3 extends over 16 amino acids. Here the CDR3 reads CASSVSRARGNEKLFF. The CDR3 nucleotides are TGTGCCAGCAGCGTTAGTAGGGCCAGGGGAAATGAAAAACTGTTTTTT.

This chain joins TRBV11-3 and TRBJ2-1; 10 bases are shared with TRBD2. This CDR3 comprises 18 residues. The germline V gene has CDR1 SGHNT and CDR2 YENEEA. The junction had 19 bases not matched to a gene; V was cut back by 6 bases and J by 8 bases. CDR3 loop: CASSQVSGRSYLSDEQFF. In DNA, the CDR3 is TGTGCCAGCAGTCAGGTTAGCGGGAGGTCATATCTTTCGGATGAGCAGTTCTTC.

This chain links TRBV5-1 with TRBJ1-2; 7 positions match TRBD1. CDR3 length: 17 residues. V lost 0 bases and J lost 6; bases outside the gene matches: 14. From germline, CDR1 is SGHRS and CDR2 YFSETQ. The CDR3 reads CASSLGYTGDVLHGYTF. CDR3 DNA sequence: TGCGCCAGCAGCTTGGGCTATACAGGGGACGTACTGCATGGCTACACCTTC.

This rearrangement joins TRBV11-3 to TRBJ2-3, with unresolved D. The CDR3 runs to 13 residues. Germline-derived CDR1 and CDR2 are SGHNT and YENEEA. V was pared by 3 bases and J by 5 bases, with 9 bases between. CDR3 amino acids: CASSFALGDTQYF. In DNA form, the CDR3 reads TGTGCCAGCAGCTTTGCTCTAGGAGATACGCAGTATTTT. The whole variable domain, filled in from reference TRBV11-3 and TRBJ2-3, reads EAGVVQSPRYKIIEKKQPVAFWCNPISGHNTLYWYLQNLGQGPELLIRYENEEAVDDSQLPKDRFSAERLKGVDSTLKIQPAELGDSAVYLCASSFALGDTQYFGPGTRLTVL.

This clone is a singleton in its sample. This chain links TRBV2 with TRBJ1-6, with D uncertain. Deletions cut 6 bases from V and 10 bases from J, with 13 bases between. CDR1 is SNHLY and CDR2 is FYNNEI in the germline V gene. The CDR3 loop spans 13 amino acids. The CDR3 sequence is CASRREGNSPLHF. CDR3 nucleotides: TGTGCCAGCAGGAGAGAGGGTAACTCACCCCTCCACTTT.

This clone was found once. The V and J genes are TRBV2 and TRBJ1-2; weak D call: TRBD1 (5 bases). V gave up 3 bases and J gave up 3 bases, with 23 bases separating them. The CDR3 spans 18 residues. Germline V gives CDR1 SNHLY, CDR2 FYNNEI. CDR3 in amino acids: CASSDGWGRDYVYYGYTF. The CDR3 region has the DNA TGTGCCAGCAGTGATGGGTGGGGCAGGGATTATGTGTACTATGGCTACACCTTC.

This clone was counted once. The rearrangement uses TRBV6-1 and TRBJ2-2; TRBD1 aligns across 7 bases. J was trimmed by 4 bases and V by 7 bases; bases with no gene match: 9. The CDR3 runs to 15 residues. Germline loops: CDR1 MNHNS, CDR2 SASEGT. For the CDR3, the DNA is TGTGCCAGCATTTCAGACAGGGTGGGCACCGGGGAGCTGTTTTTT. Protein: CASISDRVGTGELFF.